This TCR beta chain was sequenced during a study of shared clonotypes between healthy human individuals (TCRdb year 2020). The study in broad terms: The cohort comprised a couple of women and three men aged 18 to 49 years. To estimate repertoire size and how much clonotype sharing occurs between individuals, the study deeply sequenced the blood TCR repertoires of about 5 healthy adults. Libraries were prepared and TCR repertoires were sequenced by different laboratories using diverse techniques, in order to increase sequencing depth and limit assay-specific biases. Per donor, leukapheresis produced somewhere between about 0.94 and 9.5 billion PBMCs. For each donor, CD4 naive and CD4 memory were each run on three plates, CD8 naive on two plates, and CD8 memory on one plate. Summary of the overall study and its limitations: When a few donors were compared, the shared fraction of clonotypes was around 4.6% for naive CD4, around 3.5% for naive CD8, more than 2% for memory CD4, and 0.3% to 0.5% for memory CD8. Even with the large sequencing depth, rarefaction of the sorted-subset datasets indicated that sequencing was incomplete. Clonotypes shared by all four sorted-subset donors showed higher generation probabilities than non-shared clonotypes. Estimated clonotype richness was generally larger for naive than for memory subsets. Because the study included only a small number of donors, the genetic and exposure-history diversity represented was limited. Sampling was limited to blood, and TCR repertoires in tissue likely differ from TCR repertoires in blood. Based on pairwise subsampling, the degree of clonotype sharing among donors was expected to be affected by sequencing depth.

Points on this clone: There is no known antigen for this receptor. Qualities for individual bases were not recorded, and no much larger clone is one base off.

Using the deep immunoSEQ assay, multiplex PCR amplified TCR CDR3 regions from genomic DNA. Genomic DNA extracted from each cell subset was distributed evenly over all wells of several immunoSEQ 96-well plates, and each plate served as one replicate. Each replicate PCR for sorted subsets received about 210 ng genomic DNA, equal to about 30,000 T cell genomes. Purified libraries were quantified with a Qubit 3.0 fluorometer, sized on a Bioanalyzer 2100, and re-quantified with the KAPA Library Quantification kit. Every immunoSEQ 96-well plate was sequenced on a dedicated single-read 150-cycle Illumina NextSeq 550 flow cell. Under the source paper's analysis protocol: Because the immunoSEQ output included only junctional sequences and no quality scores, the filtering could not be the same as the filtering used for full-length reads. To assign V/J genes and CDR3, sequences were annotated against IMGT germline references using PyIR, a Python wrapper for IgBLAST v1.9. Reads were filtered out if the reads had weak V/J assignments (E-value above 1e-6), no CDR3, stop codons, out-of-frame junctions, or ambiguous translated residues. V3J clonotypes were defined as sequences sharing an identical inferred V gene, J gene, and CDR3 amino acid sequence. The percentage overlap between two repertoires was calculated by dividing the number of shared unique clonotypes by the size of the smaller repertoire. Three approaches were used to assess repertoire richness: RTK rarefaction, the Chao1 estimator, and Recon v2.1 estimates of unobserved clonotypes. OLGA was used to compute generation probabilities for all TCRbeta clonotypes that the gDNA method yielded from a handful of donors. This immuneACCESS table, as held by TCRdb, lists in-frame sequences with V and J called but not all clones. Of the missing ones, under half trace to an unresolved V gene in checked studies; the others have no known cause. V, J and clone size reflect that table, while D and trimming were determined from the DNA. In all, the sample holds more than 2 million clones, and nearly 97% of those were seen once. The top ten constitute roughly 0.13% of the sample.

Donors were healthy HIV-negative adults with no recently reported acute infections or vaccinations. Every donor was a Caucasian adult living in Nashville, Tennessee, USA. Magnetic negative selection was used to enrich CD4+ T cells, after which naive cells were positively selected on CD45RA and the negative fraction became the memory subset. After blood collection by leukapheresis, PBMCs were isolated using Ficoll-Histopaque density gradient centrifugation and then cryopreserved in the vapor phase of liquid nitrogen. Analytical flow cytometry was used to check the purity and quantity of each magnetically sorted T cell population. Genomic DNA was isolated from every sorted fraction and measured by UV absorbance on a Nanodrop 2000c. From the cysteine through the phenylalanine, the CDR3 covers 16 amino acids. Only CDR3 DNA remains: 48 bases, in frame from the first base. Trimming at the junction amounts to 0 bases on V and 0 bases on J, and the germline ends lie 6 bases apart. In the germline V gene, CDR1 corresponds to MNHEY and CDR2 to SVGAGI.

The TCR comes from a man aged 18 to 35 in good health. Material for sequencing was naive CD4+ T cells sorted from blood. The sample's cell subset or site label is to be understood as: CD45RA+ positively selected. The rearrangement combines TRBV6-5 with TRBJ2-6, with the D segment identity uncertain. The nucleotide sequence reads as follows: TGTGCCAGCAGTTACTCTGAGGCCTCTGGGGCCAACGTCCTGACTTTC. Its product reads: CASSYSEASGANVLTF.